This passage covers 26 T cell receptor beta chains from one sample sequenced in a study of shared clonotypes between healthy human individuals (dated by TCRdb to the early 2020s). The library was generated by the immunoSEQ multiplex PCR assay. This is the immuneACCESS table as TCRdb keeps it, with only in-frame sequences that have V and J called. A part of the clones is gone; compared with another copy, unresolved V genes explain less than half, and the rest is unexplained. The sample contains about 1.5 million clones, 95% to 97% of them found a single time. Together, the top ten hold over 1% of the sample. Sequencing used naive CD4+ T cells sorted from blood. The sample's cell subset or site label, decoded: CD45RA+ positively selected. These receptors were taken from a man aged 30 to 45 in good health.

CDR3 in amino acids: CASSLNSLNGETQYF. As DNA, the CDR3 is TGCGCCAGCAGCTTAAACAGCTTGAATGGAGAGACCCAGTACTTC. V and J are TRBV5-1 and TRBJ2-5; D not resolved. CDR3 length equals 15 residues. Germline V gene data show CDR1 as SGHRS and CDR2 as YFSETQ. The V end was cut by 2 bases, the J end by 4 bases, with 15 bases between.

CDR3 residues: CASSLGIRGDSYNEQFF. Written as DNA, the CDR3 is TGTGCCAGCAGCTTAGGGATAAGGGGGGACTCCTACAATGAGCAGTTCTTC. The chain uses TRBV7-9 and TRBJ2-1; either TRBD1 or TRBD2 may supply D (6 bases each). CDR1 and CDR2 (germline): SEHNR, FQNEAQ (reference sequence). The CDR3 spans 17 residues. Trimming shortened V by 1 base and J by 0 bases, and 13 bases separated the two germline ends.

The rearrangement joins TRBV11-2 to TRBJ2-5; D is possibly TRBD2 (7 bases). CDR3 length: 14 residues. V lost 0 bases and J lost 5, with 10 bases in between. The V gene's germline CDR1 is SGHAT and CDR2 FQNNGV. The DNA of the CDR3 is TGTGCCAGCAGCTTAGAGGGGAGGGGGGAGACCCAGTACTTC. Protein sequence: CASSLEGRGETQYF.

V gene TRBV7-9 combines with J gene TRBJ2-1; D might be TRBD2 (6 bases). Trimming removed 3 bases from V and 10 bases from J, with 16 bases in between. The CDR3 totals 14 residues. CDR1 and CDR2 (germline): SEHNR, FQNEAQ (reference sequence). This CDR3 reads CASSFFGGTGEQFF. CDR3 sequence (DNA): TGTGCCAGCAGCTTCTTTGGGGGGACTGGGGAGCAGTTCTTC.

The V call is TRBV6-1, the J call TRBJ2-7; 11 nucleotides agree with TRBD2. The CDR3 spans 13 residues. The germline V gene has CDR1 MNHNS and CDR2 SASEGT. After removal of 6 bases from V and 7 bases from J, the junction contained 5 bases not matched to a gene. This chain's CDR3 is CASSLRTSGEQYF. The CDR3 DNA reads as TGTGCCAGCAGCCTCCGGACTAGCGGGGAGCAGTACTTC.

The chain links TRBV9 to TRBJ1-1, with D perhaps matching TRBD1 (5 bases). V lost 0 bases, J lost 1 base, and 10 bases lay in between. The CDR3 is 15 residues long. The germline V gene has CDR1 SGDLS and CDR2 YYNGEE. The CDR3 loop reads CASSVVPGRNTEAFF. CDR3 coding DNA: TGTGCCAGCAGCGTAGTTCCAGGGCGGAACACTGAAGCTTTCTTT.

This clone was seen just once. V and J are TRBV5-6 and TRBJ2-7; 7 bases line up with TRBD1. The CDR3 sequence is 14 residues long. J gave up 3 bases and V 4 bases, and 7 bases lay outside the gene matches. Germline lookup yields CDR1 SGHDT and CDR2 YYEEEE. CDR3 sequence reads: CASSPRTGGYEQYF. CDR3 DNA: TGTGCCAGCAGCCCTCGGACAGGAGGCTACGAGCAGTACTTC.

This chain joins TRBV10-3 and TRBJ2-7; 11 bases are a match to TRBD1. After removal of 2 bases from V and 5 bases from J, the junction contained 5 bases not matched to a gene. The germline V gene encodes CDR1 ENHRY and CDR2 SYGVKD. This CDR3 has 15 amino acids. CDR3 in DNA: TGTGCCATCAGTGAGGGACAGGGGGCTTTCCACGAGCAGTACTTC. Its protein is CAISEGQGAFHEQYF.

The rearrangement uses TRBV2 and TRBJ2-7; D unresolved. The CDR3 has 12 amino acids. Per the germline V gene, CDR1 is SNHLY and CDR2 is FYNNEI. V dropped 10 bases and J dropped 0 bases, with 10 bases sitting between them. In nucleotides, the CDR3 is TGTGCCACCACTGGGGACTCCTACGAGCAGTACTTC. It is translated as CATTGDSYEQYF. The full variable domain, completed using reference TRBV2 and TRBJ2-7, is EPEVTQTPSHQVTQMGQEVILRCVPISNHLYFYWYRQILGQKVEFLVSFYNNEISEKSEIFDDQFSVERPDGSNFTLKIRSTKLEDSAMYFCATTGDSYEQYFGPGTRLTVT.

The chain carries TRBV5-1 and TRBJ2-5, with 8 bases fitting TRBD1. V trimming: 0 bases; J trimming: 2 bases; junction bases outside the gene matches: 3. CDR3 size: 15 residues. CDR1 is SGHRS and CDR2 is YFSETQ in the germline V gene. In nucleotides, the CDR3 is TGCGCCAGCAGCTTGGGGACAGGGCCGCAAGAGACCCAGTACTTC. As protein: CASSLGTGPQETQYF.

The chain couples TRBV5-5 to TRBJ2-5; 10 bases agree with TRBD2. The CDR3 totals 16 residues. The trim removed 4 bases at V and 4 bases at J, leaving 10 bases unmatched. Germline V gene sequence: CDR1 SGHKS, CDR2 YYEKEE (reference sequence). The CDR3 nucleotides are TGTGCCAGCAGCCCCCAGGCTCTAGCGGGAGCAGAGACCCAGTACTTC. It encodes CASSPQALAGAETQYF.

This clone was detected once. The rearrangement uses TRBV19 and TRBJ1-5; D not resolved. Deletions cut 4 bases from V and 3 bases from J, with 7 bases between. Per the germline V gene, CDR1 is LNHDA and CDR2 is SQIVND (reference sequence). This CDR3 region has 13 residues. Here the CDR3 DNA reads TGTGCCAGTAGTAATGGGGTCAATCAGCCCCAGCATTTT. Translation gives CASSNGVNQPQHF.

The genes are TRBV19 and TRBJ1-5; D is possibly TRBD1 (6 bases). This CDR3 has 16 residues. Germline V gene lookup returns CDR1 LNHDA and CDR2 SQIVND (reference sequence). The V gene lost 5 bases and the J gene lost 0 bases, with 14 bases spanning the gap. CDR3 DNA: TGTGCCAGTAGTTCGGACAGCTTTTATAGCAATCAGCCCCAGCATTTT. Its protein product is CASSSDSFYSNQPQHF.

This sequence joins TRBV28 and TRBJ2-5; perhaps TRBD1 as D (5 bases). Germline-derived CDR1 and CDR2 are MDHEN and SYDVKM. This CDR3 has 14 residues. V lost 2 bases to trimming and J lost 5 bases, with 12 bases between them. CDR3 loop: CASSLVRVGETQYF. CDR3 DNA: TGTGCCAGCAGTTTAGTCAGGGTGGGGGAGACCCAGTACTTC.

The count of this clone is one. V gene TRBV7-2 combines with J gene TRBJ2-5; the match to TRBD2 covers 7 bases. Per germline, CDR1 SGHTA and CDR2 FQGNSA. CDR3 length: 18 amino acids. The V and J ends lost 5 bases and 1 base, in that order; junction bases with no gene match: 16. CDR3 region: CASSPGSRGEPAQETQYF. In nucleotides, the CDR3 is TGTGCCAGCAGCCCTGGTTCTCGGGGGGAGCCGGCCCAAGAGACCCAGTACTTC.

The chain carries TRBV7-3 and TRBJ2-5; TRBD1 matches at 7 bases. CDR1 and CDR2 from the germline V gene are SGHTA and FQGTGA. V shed 6 bases and J 2 bases; nucleotides not matched to a gene: 6. This CDR3 has 14 amino acids. The CDR3 protein is CASRRTGAQETQYF. CDR3 DNA: TGTGCCAGCAGGCGAACAGGGGCGCAAGAGACCCAGTACTTC.

This sequence joins TRBV2 and TRBJ2-1; 8 positions agree with TRBD2. Unmatched junction bases numbered 11, after V lost 5 bases and J lost 8 bases. The CDR3 runs to 15 residues. Germline lookup yields CDR1 SNHLY and CDR2 FYNNEI. CDR3 in DNA: TGTGCCAGCAGTCCTACTAGCGGCCGGCCCCATGAGCAGTTCTTC. It encodes CASSPTSGRPHEQFF. The whole variable domain, remainder taken from reference TRBV2 and TRBJ2-1, is EPEVTQTPSHQVTQMGQEVILRCVPISNHLYFYWYRQILGQKVEFLVSFYNNEISEKSEIFDDQFSVERPDGSNFTLKIRSTKLEDSAMYFCASSPTSGRPHEQFFGPGTRLTVL.

The genes are TRBV5-5 and TRBJ2-2, with TRBD1 matching over 7 bases. V was clipped by 6 bases and J by 0 bases; unmatched bases: 8. The CDR3 has 16 residues. From germline, CDR1 is SGHKS and CDR2 YYEKEE (reference sequence). The CDR3 sequence: CASTPGQVANTGELFF. CDR3 DNA: TGTGCCAGCACCCCTGGACAGGTCGCGAACACCGGGGAGCTGTTTTTT.

The gene calls are TRBV5-4 and TRBJ2-2; 7 nucleotides align to TRBD1. J lost 0 bases, V lost 0 bases, and 8 bases had no gene match. Germline-derived CDR1 and CDR2 are SGHNT and YYREEE (reference sequence). CDR3 length: 18 amino acids. The CDR3 region is CASSLGRMDRTNTGELFF. The CDR3 bases are TGTGCCAGCAGCTTGGGTCGAATGGACAGGACGAACACCGGGGAGCTGTTTTTT. Filled out from reference TRBV5-4 and TRBJ2-2, the complete variable domain reads ETGVTQSPTHLIKTRGQQVTLRCSSQSGHNTVSWYQQALGQGPQFIFQYYREEENGRGNFPPRFSGLQFPNYSSELNVNALELDDSALYLCASSLGRMDRTNTGELFFGEGSRLTVL.

The V gene is TRBV5-1, the J gene TRBJ1-1; 11 bases are shared with TRBD1. V shed 4 bases, J shed 11 bases, and the junction held 7 bases outside the gene matches. This CDR3 spans 13 amino acids. The germline V gene encodes CDR1 SGHRS and CDR2 YFSETQ. CDR3 nucleotide sequence: TGCGCCAGCAGCCCGGACAGGGGGCTGTATGCTTTCTTT. This codes for CASSPDRGLYAFF.

This chain uses TRBV11-2 with TRBJ2-7; D is ambiguous. There are 11 residues in the CDR3. The V end lost 0 bases, the J end lost 6 bases, and 3 bases lay between the germline ends. CDR1 and CDR2 from the germline V gene are SGHAT and FQNNGV. CDR3 sequence (DNA): TGTGCCAGCAGCTTAGAGGTCGAGCAGTACTTC. Residues: CASSLEVEQYF.

V gene TRBV27 combines with J gene TRBJ2-1; D is possibly TRBD2 (5 bases). V gave up 6 bases and J gave up 3 bases, with 18 bases separating them. This CDR3 region has 16 residues. Germline CDR1 reads MNHEY; CDR2 reads SMNVEV (reference sequence). The CDR3 DNA sequence: TGTGCCAGCAGGTCTTTTGGTAGTGAGGGCTACAATGAGCAGTTCTTC. Residues: CASRSFGSEGYNEQFF.

Points on this clone: Other DNA sequences in the sample encode the same CDR3. The rearrangement uses TRBV5-1 and TRBJ2-1, with D perhaps TRBD2 (5 bases). Trimming removed 0 bases from V and 2 bases from J, with 6 bases in between. The CDR3 covers 14 residues. Germline CDR1 reads SGHRS; CDR2 reads YFSETQ. The CDR3 bases are TGCGCCAGCAGCTTGGGACTAACCTACAATGAGCAGTTCTTC. The encoded protein is CASSLGLTYNEQFF.

The chain carries TRBV7-2 and TRBJ2-6, with D perhaps matching TRBD1 (5 bases). In germline, CDR1 is SGHTA, CDR2 FQGNSA. The CDR3 consists of 17 residues. V was clipped by 1 base and J by 4 bases, with 14 bases between them. This CDR3 is CASSLVGQASGANVLTF. The CDR3 coding sequence is TGTGCCAGCAGCTTAGTGGGGCAGGCTTCAGGGGCCAACGTCCTGACTTTC.

The chain joins TRBV19 to TRBJ1-1; D is ambiguous. The CDR3 covers 18 residues. Trimming left V 5 bases short and J 0 bases short, with 22 bases between. CDR1 is LNHDA and CDR2 is SQIVND in the germline V gene (reference sequence). DNA for the CDR3: TGTGCCAGTAGTTTTAGTCCGGTCGGGATACTAATGAACACTGAAGCTTTCTTT. It is translated as CASSFSPVGILMNTEAFF.

This chain connects TRBV7-9 to TRBJ2-7, with 9 bases lining up with TRBD1. J gave up 0 bases and V 5 bases, and 8 bases lay outside the gene matches. Germline loops: CDR1 SEHNR, CDR2 FQNEAQ (reference sequence). CDR3 length equals 16 residues. The CDR3 loop reads CASSRMWGQGSYEQYF. CDR3 DNA sequence: TGTGCCAGCAGCCGAATGTGGGGACAGGGCTCCTACGAGCAGTACTTC.